This T cell receptor (beta chain) originates from a study of blood T cell repertoires in COVID-19. Sequencing was performed with immunoSEQ multiplex PCR; in TCRdb, only in-frame clones are kept and a portion is missing. The sample yields 250,000 to 300,000 clones, 75% to 90% seen once. In this sample, this clone turned up a few times. Trimming took 6 bases from V and 6 from J, leaving 9 bases between them. The V gene's germline CDR1 is DFQATT and CDR2 SNEGSKA (reference sequence). This CDR3 is 11 amino acids long. The chain couples TRBV20-1 to TRBJ1-5; D might be TRBD1 (5 bases). The material sequenced was peripheral blood. The receptor was derived from a man in his 60s who had recovered from COVID-19. CDR3 nucleotide sequence: TGCAGTGCCGGGGGTAGTCAGCCCCAGCATTTT. As protein: CSAGGSQPQHF.